This T cell receptor beta chain stems from a study of low-dose radiotherapy and immunotherapy resistance in tumors. Study-level information: For Cohort 1, fractions of 0.5 Gy were given every 2 weeks, reaching 6.5 Gy overall.

TRAV and TRBV primers primed cDNA for both TCRalpha and TCRbeta. Amplification of TCRs used a constant-region primer and V-primer adapter for roughly 21 PCR cycles. TCRdb processed the reads anew with MiXCR; each CDR3 protein has one entry. The top ten hold approximately 1.5% of the sample, which has tens of thousands of distinct CDR3 sequences, around a sixth seen once. This clonotype has a count of ten or more. CDR1 is MNHEY and CDR2 is SVGEGT in the germline V gene. V gave up 6 bases and J gave up 3 bases; unmatched junction bases: 4. This CDR3 spans 13 amino acids. The time point denotes: after trial treatment. Stated treatment: LDRT plus nivolumab, ipilimumab, low-dose cyclophosphamide and aspirin (RACIN trial). Donors, who were enrolled in a single-arm phase I dose-escalation trial, received nivolumab, ipilimumab, aspirin, low-dose cyclophosphamide and low-dose radiotherapy.

The origin of this receptor is a male donor with prostate cancer. The gene calls are TRBV6-2 or TRBV6-3 and TRBJ2-7; TRBD1 aligns across 8 bases. The specimen comprised PBMCs, sampled after low-dose radiotherapy plus immunotherapy. CDR3 DNA: TGTGCCAGCAGCACCGGGACAGGCTACGAGCAGTACTTC. It is translated as CASSTGTGYEQYF.